These 30 T cell receptor beta chains originate from one sample sequenced in a study of CD8 T cells in ankylosing spondylitis. TCRdb re-analysed the 5' RACE reads in MiXCR, keeping a single row per CDR3 protein. The sample consists of some 250,000 distinct CDR3 sequences, approximately 24% of them appearing once. Specimen: blood, either unsorted or a sorted T cell fraction (not recorded which). The receptor source for this set is a male donor with ankylosing spondylitis or in good health (not recorded which).

The chain carries TRBV12-3 or TRBV12-4 and TRBJ1-5; no clear D. The CDR3 is made up of 15 amino acids. V was cut by 1 base and J by 0 bases, with 7 bases left in between. CDR3 DNA: TGTGCCAGCAGTTTAGGAGGGAATAGCAATCAGCCCCAGCATTTT. This sequence encodes CASSLGGNSNQPQHF.

This clonotype occurred many times. The CDR3 sequence: CASSREPRYEQYF. CDR3 DNA: TGCGCCAGCAGCCGGGAACCGCGCTACGAGCAGTACTTC. The V and J genes are TRBV4-1 and TRBJ2-7; no reliable D call. This CDR3 spans 13 amino acids. The V and J ends lost 4 bases and 3 bases respectively, with 10 bases between them. Per the germline V gene, CDR1 is MGHRA and CDR2 is YSYEKL.

This chain joins TRBV29-1 and TRBJ1-2, with TRBD1 matching 12 bases. CDR3 length equals 14 residues. Germline values: CDR1 SQVTM, CDR2 ANQGSEA. V dropped 6 bases and J dropped 5; count of bases not matched to a gene: 7. In DNA form, the CDR3 reads TGCAGCGTGATACCGGGACAGGGGGCTTATGGCTACACCTTC. Residues: CSVIPGQGAYGYTF.

The V and J genes are TRBV29-1 and TRBJ2-5; D might be TRBD1 (6 bases). CDR3 length: 11 amino acids. Trimming removed 8 bases from V and 5 bases from J, with 12 bases in between. Germline CDR1 SQVTM, CDR2 ANQGSEA. In DNA, the CDR3 is TGCAGCCCACGGGACACTGAGACCCAGTACTTC. Protein sequence: CSPRDTETQYF.

V usage is TRBV20-1 and J usage is TRBJ2-3; D might be TRBD1 (7 bases). Trimming pared 3 bases from V and 4 bases from J, leaving 14 bases between. The CDR3 length is 14 residues. Per the germline V gene, CDR1 is DFQATT and CDR2 is SNEGSKA (reference sequence). This chain's CDR3 is CSARSQGGPDTQYF. DNA of the CDR3: TGCAGTGCTAGGTCTCAGGGGGGCCCAGATACGCAGTATTTT.

The chain uses TRBV5-4 and TRBJ2-1; D gene ambiguous. Deletions cut 4 bases from V and 4 bases from J, with 12 bases between. Germline loops: CDR1 SGHNT, CDR2 YYREEE (reference sequence). The CDR3 spans 14 residues. CDR3: CASSPTASYNEQFF. In DNA form, the CDR3 reads TGTGCCAGCAGCCCGACGGCGTCATACAATGAGCAGTTCTTC.

This clonotype was counted many times. The CDR3 region is CASSEQDTQYF. The CDR3 DNA reads as TGTGCCAGCAGTGAGCAGGATACGCAGTATTTT. The rearrangement links TRBV6-1 to TRBJ2-3; no reliable D call. CDR1 MNHNS and CDR2 SASEGT come from the germline V gene. V was cut by 3 bases and J by 6 bases, with 4 bases left in between. This CDR3 contains 11 residues.

This clonotype was found many times. This chain links TRBV5-1 with TRBJ2-1, with 8 bases lining up with TRBD2. Germline assignment: CDR1 SGHRS and CDR2 YFSETQ. V lost 6 bases and J lost 1; bases outside the gene matches: 6. This CDR3 is built from 15 residues. The CDR3 nucleotides read TGCGCCAGCATTCCCGGGGGGGGATCCTACAATGAGCAGTTCTTC. Protein: CASIPGGGSYNEQFF.

V gene TRBV10-3 combines with J gene TRBJ2-2, with TRBD2 matching over 12 bases. V shed 2 bases, J shed 5 bases, and the junction held 6 bases outside the gene matches. Germline lookup yields CDR1 ENHRY and CDR2 SYGVKD. The CDR3 covers 17 residues. The CDR3 bases are TGTGCCATCAGTGAGCCACGACTAGCGGGGGAGACCGGGGAGCTGTTTTTT. Its translation: CAISEPRLAGETGELFF.

The chain is built from TRBV30 and TRBJ2-5, with 7 bases aligning to TRBD1. The CDR3 has 12 amino acids. V was pared by 6 bases and J by 5 bases, with 6 bases of the junction left unmatched. Per germline, CDR1 GTSNPN and CDR2 SVGIG (reference sequence). CDR3 sequence (DNA): TGTGCCTGCCCAGCACAGGGGGAGACCCAGTACTTC. This codes for CACPAQGETQYF.

This chain links TRBV12-3 or TRBV12-4 with TRBJ2-5; a possible D gene is TRBD1 (5 bases). The CDR3 sequence is 14 residues long. V lost 1 base, J lost 4 bases, and 10 bases lay in between. The CDR3 DNA reads TGTGCCAGCAGTTTAGATAGGGGTCCAGAGACCCAGTACTTC. Translation gives CASSLDRGPETQYF.

This clonotype was seen more than once but under ten times. The chain couples TRBV29-1 to TRBJ2-7, with 7 bases matching TRBD2. This CDR3 has 13 residues. CDR1 SQVTM and CDR2 ANQGSEA come from the germline V gene. The junction had 6 bases not matched to a gene; V was cut back by 3 bases and J by 4 bases. The CDR3 region has the DNA TGCAGCGTTGATTACGGGGGAGGGTACGAGCAGTACTTC. Translated: CSVDYGGGYEQYF.

This clonotype was counted between two and nine times. The chain has TRBV12-3 or TRBV12-4 and TRBJ1-1; TRBD1 is a possible D gene (5 bases). With 6 bases removed from V and 5 bases from J, the gap between germline ends came to 22 bases. The CDR3 has 16 residues. Here the CDR3 reads CASSRSSGKGTTEAFF. The CDR3 DNA is TGTGCCAGCAGCCGTTCCTCGGGGAAGGGGACTACTGAAGCTTTCTTT.

The chain uses TRBV20-1 and TRBJ2-3; TRBD1 is a possible D gene (5 bases). The CDR3 runs 18 residues. Germline-derived CDR1 and CDR2 are DFQATT and SNEGSKA (reference sequence). Trimming cost V 8 bases and J 2 bases, with 29 bases left between them. The CDR3 region is CSSPPPVTDDFLTDTQYF. In DNA form, the CDR3 reads TGCAGTTCCCCACCCCCCGTGACAGACGATTTCCTCACAGATACGCAGTATTTT.

The sample holds a few counts of this clonotype. The genes are TRBV20-1 and TRBJ2-5; 8 positions match TRBD2. CDR3 size: 14 residues. Germline V gives CDR1 DFQATT, CDR2 SNEGSKA (reference sequence). Losses at the gene ends were 4 bases for V and 2 bases for J; bases not matched to a gene: 6. The CDR3: CSAKAGVRQETQYF. The CDR3 nucleotides read TGCAGTGCTAAAGCGGGGGTTCGACAAGAGACCCAGTACTTC.

The chain's CDR3 is CASSDLRGTGELFF. The DNA for the CDR3 is TGTGCCAGCAGTGATCTCAGGGGCACCGGGGAGCTGTTTTTT. The chain is built from TRBV2 and TRBJ2-2, with D possibly matching TRBD1 (6 bases). The germline V gene has CDR1 SNHLY and CDR2 FYNNEI. CDR3 length: 14 amino acids. V was shortened by 3 bases and J by 4 bases, with 9 bases between the two germline ends.

This clonotype was counted ten times or more. The V call is TRBV12-3 or TRBV12-4, the J call TRBJ2-2; D is uncertain. V dropped 4 bases and J dropped 3 bases, with 9 bases sitting between them. The CDR3 totals 14 residues. The CDR3 spells CASSSELDTGELFF. In DNA, the CDR3 is TGTGCCAGCAGTTCGGAACTCGACACCGGGGAGCTGTTTTTT.

Ten or more counts support this clonotype. This sequence joins TRBV20-1 and TRBJ2-5; D unresolved. The germline V and J ends were trimmed by 3 bases and 3 bases, with 8 bases remaining between them. The CDR3 is 12 amino acids. CDR1 is DFQATT and CDR2 is SNEGSKA in the germline V gene (reference sequence). CDR3 region: CSASSLEETQYF. The CDR3 DNA is TGCAGTGCTAGTTCCCTGGAAGAGACCCAGTACTTC.

The V call is TRBV29-1, the J call TRBJ1-2; a possible D gene is TRBD1 (6 bases). CDR1 is SQVTM and CDR2 is ANQGSEA in the germline V gene. CDR3 size: 12 residues. Trimming left V 4 bases short and J 1 base short, with 7 bases between. This chain's CDR3 is CSVGTDNYGYTF. The CDR3 DNA sequence: TGCAGCGTTGGGACAGATAACTATGGCTACACCTTC.

In its sample, this clonotype was seen many times. Here the CDR3 reads CSVEGWESDEQYF. DNA of the CDR3: TGCAGCGTTGAAGGCTGGGAATCGGACGAGCAGTACTTC. V usage is TRBV29-1 and J usage is TRBJ2-7; D gene ambiguous. Germline-derived CDR1 and CDR2 are SQVTM and ANQGSEA. The V gene lost 1 base and the J gene lost 5 bases, with 12 bases spanning the gap. The CDR3 has 13 residues.

The gene calls are TRBV20-1 and TRBJ1-2, with unresolved D. With 6 bases removed from V and 8 bases from J, the gap between germline ends came to 19 bases. Germline CDR1 and CDR2: DFQATT and SNEGSKA (reference sequence). The CDR3 spans 13 residues. In DNA, the CDR3 is TGCAGTGCAAAAACCGCCATGGACGGCGGCTACACCTTC. This sequence encodes CSAKTAMDGGYTF.

J is TRBJ1-1 and V is TRBV30; D is undetermined. The germline V and J ends were trimmed by 0 bases and 7 bases, with 9 bases remaining between them. This CDR3 contains 12 residues. The germline CDR1 and CDR2 sequences are GTSNPN and SVGIG (reference sequence). In DNA, the CDR3 is TGTGCCTGGAGTGTAGCTTGGGGTGAAGCTTTCTTT. Translating it yields CAWSVAWGEAFF.

In its sample, this clonotype was seen many times. The V call is TRBV10-3, the J call TRBJ2-1; 7 bases match TRBD2. Germline V gene sequence: CDR1 ENHRY, CDR2 SYGVKD. The V gene end was trimmed by 8 bases and the J gene end by 7 bases; junction bases not matched to a gene: 8. The CDR3 spans 13 residues. The CDR3 DNA sequence: TGTGCCATCGGGGGGGGACGCGGGAATGAGCAGTTCTTC. Its translation: CAIGGGRGNEQFF.

This clonotype has a handful of counts. The chain links TRBV24-1 to TRBJ2-1, with 10 bases identical to TRBD1. The CDR3 sequence is 15 residues long. Looked up from germline, CDR1 is KGHDR and CDR2 is SFDVKD. Trimming took 2 bases from V and 6 from J; bases not matched to a gene: 3. CDR3 DNA sequence: TGTGCCACCAGTGATTGGACAGGGGGGATCAATGAGCAGTTCTTC. It yields the protein CATSDWTGGINEQFF.

This clonotype was counted at least ten times. The genes are TRBV12-3 or TRBV12-4 and TRBJ2-7; D might be TRBD1 or TRBD2, each matching 5 bases. Trimming removed 4 bases at V and 2 bases at J, with 12 bases between. The CDR3 contains 14 residues. The CDR3 DNA is TGTGCCAGCAGTTCCCACGGGGCGACCTACGAGCAGTACTTC. This codes for CASSSHGATYEQYF.

This clonotype was picked up many times. The chain combines TRBV5-1 with TRBJ2-7; TRBD1 aligns across 10 bases. This CDR3 has 16 amino acids. CDR1 SGHRS and CDR2 YFSETQ come from the germline V gene. Trimming at V came to 4 bases and at J to 3 bases, leaving 10 bases not matched to a gene. CDR3 sequence (DNA): TGCGCCAGCAGCCCAGGGACAGGGGTTACCTACTACGAGCAGTACTTC. Protein: CASSPGTGVTYYEQYF.

The table lists this clonotype with many counts. The gene calls are TRBV2 and TRBJ2-2, with D perhaps matching TRBD1 (6 bases). V was cut by 3 bases and J by 6 bases, with 14 bases left in between. Germline CDR1 is SNHLY and CDR2 is FYNNEI. CDR3 length equals 15 residues. DNA for the CDR3: TGTGCCAGCAGTGACGCCAGGGGTGTAGCCGGGGAGCTGTTTTTT. It codes for CASSDARGVAGELFF.

The chain combines TRBV20-1 with TRBJ1-5; possible D gene TRBD1, 6 bases. There are 16 residues in the CDR3. Germline CDR1 is DFQATT and CDR2 is SNEGSKA (reference sequence). Trimming cost V 3 bases and J 2 bases, with 17 bases left between them. The DNA for the CDR3 is TGCAGTGCTAGTCTACAGGGACTAGGAGGCAATCAGCCCCAGCATTTT. Protein: CSASLQGLGGNQPQHF.

This clonotype has only a few counts. The chain employs TRBV2 and TRBJ2-3; D is possibly TRBD2 (7 bases). Looked up from germline, CDR1 is SNHLY and CDR2 is FYNNEI. This CDR3 spans 14 amino acids. V shed 3 bases and J shed 14 bases, with 21 bases lying between them. In DNA form, the CDR3 reads TGTGCCAGCAGTGAGAGGGGGGGTGGTTTGTCAGTGTATTTT. Translated: CASSERGGGLSVYF.

The V call is TRBV20-1, the J call TRBJ1-2; D unresolved. This CDR3 contains 12 residues. From germline, CDR1 is DFQATT and CDR2 SNEGSKA (reference sequence). V was cut by 2 bases and J by 4 bases, with 8 bases left in between. CDR3 sequence: CSARTVIYGYTF. The CDR3 coding sequence is TGCAGTGCTAGAACGGTTATCTATGGCTACACCTTC.